This T cell receptor beta chain was sequenced during a study of T cell repertoires in cytomegalovirus infection. At the level of the study: Evidence of both CMV infection and a matching HLA type came from public TCR beta signatures.

About this clonotype itself: Its antigen remains unidentified.

Germline V CDR1 and CDR2: LNHDA, SQIVND (reference sequence). There are 15 residues in the CDR3. Losses at the gene ends were 6 bases for V and 3 bases for J; bases not matched to a gene: 8. Study-wide points: Across the ex vivo response, the dominant clonotypes were HLA-C-restricted CMV-specific TCR beta clonotypes.

Using its own MiXCR run on the reads, TCRdb lists one record per CDR3 protein. The sample contains just under 550,000 distinct CDR3 sequences, roughly 29% of which appear only once. The sequenced sample was PBMCs. The TCR originated in a human donor in good health (CMV status not recorded). Some clones in this sample may be carry-over from other donors' samples. J is TRBJ2-1 and V is TRBV19; 7 bases align to TRBD1. The DNA of the CDR3 is TGTGCCAGTAGCGTCACCGGGACAGTCTACAATGAGCAGTTCTTC. Amino acids: CASSVTGTVYNEQFF.